A single T cell receptor beta chain is shown here with its context. Its antigen is unknown. The sample comes from a study of cytomegalovirus exposure and HLA in healthy donors. Findings and caveats of the study: Later work associated fewer than 20,000 TCR beta sequences with HLA alleles at 0.05 false discovery rate. Rarity held for most TCR sequences, but there were some public TCRs that occurred in many donors. Among the sequence variants, a highly shared cluster was likely an artifact of sequencing.

The PCR had 60 Vbeta and 13 Jbeta primers. Sequencing was performed with immunoSEQ multiplex PCR; in TCRdb, only in-frame clones are kept and a portion is missing. The sample lists about 130,000 clones, roughly four fifths occurring once. In germline, CDR1 is MNHEY, CDR2 SVGAGI. Trimming took off 0 bases at V and 0 bases at J, with 9 bases between the two ends. The CDR3 runs to 16 residues. V is TRBV6-5 and J is TRBJ1-3; D may be TRBD1 (5 bases). The origin of this receptor is a woman in her sixties or seventies in good health and CMV-seropositive. Sequenced material: PBMCs. CDR3 bases: TGTGCCAGCAGTTACTCGGCAGGGAACTCTGGAAACACCATATATTTT. This translates into CASSYSAGNSGNTIYF.